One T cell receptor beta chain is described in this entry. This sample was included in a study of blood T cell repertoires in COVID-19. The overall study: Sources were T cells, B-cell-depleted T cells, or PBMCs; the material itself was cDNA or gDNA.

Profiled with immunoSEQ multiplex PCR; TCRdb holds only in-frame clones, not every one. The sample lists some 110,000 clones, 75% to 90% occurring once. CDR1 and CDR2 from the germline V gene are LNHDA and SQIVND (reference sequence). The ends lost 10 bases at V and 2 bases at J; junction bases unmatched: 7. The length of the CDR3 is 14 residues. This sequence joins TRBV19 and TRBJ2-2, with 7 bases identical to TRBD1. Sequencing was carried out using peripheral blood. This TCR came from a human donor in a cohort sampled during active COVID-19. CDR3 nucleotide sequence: TGTGCCACAGGACAGGACCTCAACACCGGGGAGCTGTTTTTT. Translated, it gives CATGQDLNTGELFF.